Below are 24 T cell receptor beta chains sequenced from a single sample in a study of blood T cell repertoires in COVID-19. Generated by immunoSEQ multiplex PCR, the TCRdb table keeps only in-frame clones and is missing some. The sample holds fewer than 150,000 clones, more than 75% seen once. Sequencing used peripheral blood. The receptors here all came from a woman between 45 and 65 years old who had recovered from COVID-19.

The chain links TRBV19 to TRBJ2-3; 12 nucleotides match TRBD2. Germline V gives CDR1 LNHDA, CDR2 SQIVND (reference sequence). J was trimmed by 8 bases and V by 5 bases; bases with no gene match: 11. This CDR3 region has 16 residues. The CDR3 DNA reads TGTGCCAGTAGTTCTCTCTCGACTAGCGGGGGTGGTACGCAGTATTTT. This codes for CASSSLSTSGGGTQYF.

This chain joins TRBV4-1 and TRBJ2-6; D may be TRBD2 (5 bases). This CDR3 spans 18 amino acids. V dropped 1 base and J dropped 1 base, with 14 bases sitting between them. Germline V gives CDR1 MGHRA, CDR2 YSYEKL. The CDR3 region is CASSQGGLSTSGANVLTF. The CDR3 region has the DNA TGCGCCAGCAGCCAAGGAGGACTGTCCACATCTGGGGCCAACGTCCTGACTTTC.

The rearrangement uses TRBV11-2 and TRBJ2-7; D gene ambiguous. V was pared by 5 bases and J by 4 bases, with 27 bases between. Germline loops: CDR1 SGHAT, CDR2 FQNNGV. This CDR3 has 18 residues. CDR3 loop: CASSLLSLRMAADYEQYF. The CDR3 nucleotides are TGTGCCAGCAGCCTCCTTTCGCTGAGGATGGCGGCGGATTACGAGCAGTACTTC.

The chain couples TRBV6-5 to TRBJ2-7, with 7 bases aligning to TRBD1. There are 16 residues in the CDR3. The germline gives CDR1 MNHEY, CDR2 SVGAGI. With 0 bases clipped from V and 4 bases from J, the junction kept 9 bases outside the gene matches. CDR3 sequence (DNA): TGTGCCAGCAGTTACTCGACTCGCGGACAGGTGTACGAGCAGTACTTC. It encodes CASSYSTRGQVYEQYF.

This clone was counted once. The genes are TRBV11-3 and TRBJ2-5, with 7 bases aligning to TRBD1. CDR3 length: 14 amino acids. Germline-derived CDR1 and CDR2 are SGHNT and YENEEA. V trimming: 5 bases; J trimming: 2 bases; junction bases outside the gene matches: 5. CDR3 loop: CASSTRGQQETQYF. CDR3 coding DNA: TGTGCCAGCAGCACACGGGGACAGCAAGAGACCCAGTACTTC. The full variable domain, with the rest looked up from reference TRBV11-3 and TRBJ2-5, is EAGVVQSPRYKIIEKKQPVAFWCNPISGHNTLYWYLQNLGQGPELLIRYENEEAVDDSQLPKDRFSAERLKGVDSTLKIQPAELGDSAVYLCASSTRGQQETQYFGPGTRLLVL.

This chain joins TRBV9 and TRBJ1-1; unclear D gene. With 4 bases removed from V and 1 base from J, the gap between germline ends came to 14 bases. Germline-derived CDR1 and CDR2 are SGDLS and YYNGEE. This CDR3 is 15 amino acids long. The CDR3 DNA sequence: TGTGCCAGCAGCTCAGGAATCTCCTCGAACACTGAAGCTTTCTTT. Protein product: CASSSGISSNTEAFF.

The chain links TRBV11-3 to TRBJ2-5; D possibly corresponds to TRBD1 (5 bases). Between the trimmed V and J ends, which lost 4 bases and 2 bases, there was a span of 11 bases. Germline lookup yields CDR1 SGHNT and CDR2 YENEEA. This CDR3 spans 14 amino acids. CDR3: CASSYRTLQETQYF. CDR3 sequence (DNA): TGTGCCAGCAGCTATAGGACACTTCAAGAGACCCAGTACTTC.

The chain uses TRBV21-1 and TRBJ2-1; the table names TRBD2, a call not compared with the DNA. TRBV21-1 is classified as a pseudogene. CDR3 size: 17 residues. As DNA, the CDR3 is TGTGCCAGCAGCACGGGACTAGCGGGAGCTAGCTACAATGAGCAGTTCTTC. Protein product: CASSTGLAGASYNEQFF.

The chain has TRBV11-2 and TRBJ2-7, with a possible D match to TRBD1 (5 bases). Trimming removed 1 base at V and 2 bases at J, with 12 bases between. This CDR3 has 15 amino acids. Germline assignment: CDR1 SGHAT and CDR2 FQNNGV. CDR3 loop: CASSLAGASAYEQYF. The DNA of the CDR3 is TGTGCCAGCAGCTTAGCTGGGGCTTCCGCCTACGAGCAGTACTTC.

V gene TRBV23-1 combines with J gene TRBJ2-7; D possibly corresponds to TRBD1 (6 bases). TRBV23-1 is classed as an ORF, of uncertain function. This CDR3 contains 16 residues. The V and J ends lost 0 bases and 5 bases respectively, with 17 bases between them. The CDR3 bases are TGCGCCAGCAGTCAATCAAGGGGGTCGGGATTAAACGAGCAGTACTTC. It translates to CASSQSRGSGLNEQYF.

The chain uses TRBV19 and TRBJ1-2; tentative D call: TRBD1 (5 bases). Germline lookup yields CDR1 LNHDA and CDR2 SQIVND (reference sequence). Trimming left V 0 bases short and J 4 bases short, with 15 bases between. The CDR3 runs 16 residues. The chain's CDR3 is CASSIDWQTDFYGYTF. In DNA form, the CDR3 reads TGTGCCAGTAGTATAGATTGGCAGACAGATTTCTATGGCTACACCTTC.

The chain carries TRBV6-1 and TRBJ2-1, with D possibly matching TRBD2 (6 bases). Trimming left V 3 bases short and J 0 bases short, with 6 bases between. Germline V lookup: CDR1 MNHNS, CDR2 SASEGT. The CDR3 sequence is 14 residues long. The CDR3 DNA sequence: TGTGCCAGCAGTGACGGGGGCTCCTACAATGAGCAGTTCTTC. Translating gives CASSDGGSYNEQFF.

With regard to this clone: Other DNA sequences in this specimen translate into the identical CDR3. The chain has TRBV18 and TRBJ2-5; 8 nucleotides align to TRBD1. V lost 6 bases and J lost 2; bases outside the gene matches: 5. This CDR3 is 14 amino acids long. Looked up from germline, CDR1 is KGHSH and CDR2 is LQKENI. The DNA of the CDR3 is TGTGCCAGCTCCCCTCGGACAGGGCAAGAGACCCAGTACTTC. Protein product: CASSPRTGQETQYF.

This chain uses TRBV6-6 with TRBJ2-4, with a possible D match to TRBD1 (6 bases). Looked up from germline, CDR1 is MNHNY and CDR2 is SVGAGI (reference sequence). V was cut by 5 bases and J by 1 base, with 24 bases left in between. This CDR3 region has 19 residues. The CDR3 DNA sequence: TGTGCCAGCAGTCCCCTGGGACAAGGAAGCCCGAACGCCAAAAACATTCAGTACTTC. Protein sequence: CASSPLGQGSPNAKNIQYF.

The chain joins TRBV29-1 to TRBJ2-2; 14 positions match TRBD2. The trim removed 4 bases at V and 1 base at J, leaving 5 bases unmatched. The V gene's germline CDR1 is SQVTM and CDR2 ANQGSEA. The CDR3 is 17 amino acids. DNA of the CDR3: TGCAGCGTTGCGGGACTAGCGGGGGCTCTGAACACCGGGGAGCTGTTTTTT. It yields the protein CSVAGLAGALNTGELFF.

The chain is built from TRBV5-5 and TRBJ1-2, with 8 bases fitting TRBD1. In germline, CDR1 is SGHKS, CDR2 YYEKEE (reference sequence). This CDR3 contains 16 residues. With V trimmed by 5 bases and J by 8 bases, 17 bases remained unmatched. CDR3 nucleotides: TGTGCCAGCAGTTCCCGGACAGGGAAGGTTTCGTGGGGCTACACCTTC. It specifies CASSSRTGKVSWGYTF.

The gene calls are TRBV7-3 and TRBJ1-1, with D possibly being TRBD1 (6 bases). Trimming cost V 3 bases and J 3 bases, with 8 bases left between them. Germline V lookup: CDR1 SGHTA, CDR2 FQGTGA. The CDR3 is made up of 13 amino acids. CDR3 in DNA: TGTGCCAGCAGCTTGAACAGGGACACTGAAGCTTTCTTT. Amino acid sequence: CASSLNRDTEAFF.

The chain carries TRBV7-6 and TRBJ2-7; perhaps TRBD1 as D (6 bases). This CDR3 region has 15 residues. Trimming removed 5 bases from V and 6 bases from J, with 20 bases in between. The germline CDR1 and CDR2 sequences are SGHVS and FNYEAQ. The CDR3 DNA reads as TGTGCCAGCAGCCGCTTACAGGGTTTGGGGTCCGAGCAGTACTTC. The encoded protein is CASSRLQGLGSEQYF.

This clone was seen only once. The chain joins TRBV27 to TRBJ1-5; 8 bases align to TRBD1. The germline V gene has CDR1 MNHEY and CDR2 SMNVEV (reference sequence). J gave up 3 bases and V 5 bases, and 9 bases lay outside the gene matches. The CDR3 totals 16 residues. In DNA form, the CDR3 reads TGTGCCAGCAGTCCTACCTCCAGGGGGCCCAATCAGCCCCAGCATTTT. As protein: CASSPTSRGPNQPQHF.

The DNA of the CDR3 is TGTGCCAGCAGCTTAGCTAGCGGGTACAATGAGCAGTTCTTC. It codes for CASSLASGYNEQFF. This sequence joins TRBV7-6 and TRBJ2-1; 7 nucleotides line up with TRBD2. Germline V gene lookup returns CDR1 SGHVS and CDR2 FNYEAQ. CDR3 length: 14 residues. Trimming cost V 0 bases and J 4 bases; bases outside gene matches: 0.

This chain uses TRBV4-2 with TRBJ2-7, with a tentative D call TRBD1 (7 bases). Trimming took 2 bases from V and 2 from J, leaving 13 bases between them. The CDR3 length is 15 residues. The germline V gene encodes CDR1 LGHNA and CDR2 YNFKEQ. CDR3 nucleotide sequence: TGTGCCAGCAGCCAATCACAGGGGAGGACCTACGAGCAGTACTTC. Translated, it gives CASSQSQGRTYEQYF.

The chain links TRBV7-9 to TRBJ2-2; 7 bases are shared with TRBD2. The junction had 17 bases not matched to a gene; V was cut back by 5 bases and J by 8 bases. Germline V lookup: CDR1 SEHNR, CDR2 FQNEAQ (reference sequence). The CDR3 is made up of 17 amino acids. CDR3 sequence: CASSPYRERGTSGELFF. CDR3 nucleotides: TGTGCCAGCAGCCCCTATCGGGAGCGGGGAACCTCTGGGGAGCTGTTTTTT.

V is TRBV15 and J is TRBJ2-3; TRBD2 matches at 7 bases. With 0 bases clipped from V and 0 bases from J, the junction kept 6 bases outside the gene matches. Germline CDR1 and CDR2: LNHNV and YYDKDF (reference sequence). The CDR3 sequence is 17 residues long. CDR3 residues: CATSRDPGGPSTDTQYF. DNA for the CDR3: TGTGCCACCAGCAGAGATCCGGGAGGCCCTAGCACAGATACGCAGTATTTT.

V usage is TRBV4-1 and J usage is TRBJ1-1; D gene uncertain. The CDR3 consists of 15 residues. Trimming pared 1 base from V and 4 bases from J, leaving 13 bases between. Per the germline V gene, CDR1 is MGHRA and CDR2 is YSYEKL. The CDR3 coding sequence is TGCGCCAGCAGCCAAGGTTTCGGAAGGAGCACTGAAGCTTTCTTT. As protein: CASSQGFGRSTEAFF.